The rows below give T cell receptor beta chains drawn from one sample of a study of control samples from healthy donors and cancer patients. The assay was immunoSEQ multiplex PCR, and TCRdb's table has in-frame clones only and misses some. The data contain 150,000 or so clones, about 91% of them singletons. The sample consisted of blood. These receptors were collected from a woman aged 25 to 39 in good health. CDR3s include the opening cysteine and the closing phenylalanine or tryptophan. The D gene is left open where the match is weak. Clone size, where shown, is once, few, many, or a class for clones that have expanded.

d_gene	abundance	v_gene	j_gene	CDR3aa	CDR3nt
-	-	TRBV5-4	TRBJ2-5	CASSLDPGVFGETQYF	TGTGCCAGCAGCTTGGACCCGGGGGTGTTCGGGGAGACCCAGTACTTC
TRBD1	-	TRBV6-5	TRBJ2-5	CASSRGTGGQTQYF	TGTGCCAGCAGTCGCGGGACAGGGGGCCAGACCCAGTACTTC
-	-	TRBV19	TRBJ1-2	CASRIAGTAYGYTF	TGTGCCAGTAGGATCGCCGGGACTGCCTATGGCTACACCTTC
-	-	TRBV7-9	TRBJ2-3	CASSLADTQYF	TGTGCCAGCAGCTTAGCAGATACGCAGTATTTT
TRBD2	-	TRBV9	TRBJ2-1	CASSVGGGAYNEQFF	TGTGCCAGCAGCGTCGGCGGGGGGGCCTACAATGAGCAGTTCTTC
-	-	TRBV3-1/TRBV3-2	TRBJ2-7	CASSLGRLYEQYF	TGTGCCAGCAGCTTAGGACGGCTTTACGAGCAGTACTTC
-	-	TRBV25-1	TRBJ1-1	CASSEYSEGQAFF	TGTGCCAGCAGTGAATATAGCGAAGGGCAAGCTTTCTTT
-	-	TRBV20-1	TRBJ2-3	CSATSTDTQYF	TGCAGTGCTACTAGCACAGATACGCAGTATTTT
-	-	TRBV27	TRBJ1-1	CASSSVTANTEAFF	TGTGCCAGCAGTTCCGTGACAGCTAACACTGAAGCTTTCTTT
TRBD1	-	TRBV15	TRBJ2-5	CATSREQGRGETQYF	TGTGCCACCAGCAGGGAACAGGGGCGCGGGGAGACCCAGTACTTC
-	many	TRBV4-2	TRBJ1-1	CASSQDRAGTEAFF	TGTGCCAGCAGCCAAGATCGGGCCGGCACTGAAGCTTTCTTT
TRBD1	-	TRBV19	TRBJ2-3	CASSPQRDRGTDTQYF	TGTGCCAGTAGTCCCCAACGGGACAGGGGCACAGATACGCAGTATTTT
-	-	TRBV7-8	TRBJ1-1	CASSLSRGPGTEAFF	TGTGCCAGCAGCTTGAGCCGAGGCCCGGGGACTGAAGCTTTCTTT
-	-	TRBV28	TRBJ1-2	CASSLPGARGYGYTF	TGTGCCAGCAGTTTACCCGGGGCGCGGGGCTATGGCTACACCTTC
TRBD1	-	TRBV30	TRBJ1-5	CAWSPFRGLSKSQPQHF	TGTGCCTGGAGTCCCTTCAGGGGGCTTTCAAAGAGTCAGCCCCAGCATTTT
TRBD1	-	TRBV19	TRBJ1-3	CASSIVAGAAQGAQRNTIYF	TGTGCCAGTAGTATCGTAGCGGGAGCCGCCCAGGGGGCTCAGAGAAACACCATATATTTT
-	-	TRBV10-1	TRBJ2-7	CASSESELKRAILNYEQYF	TGCGCCAGCAGTGAGTCGGAGTTGAAGCGGGCGATCCTCAACTACGAGCAGTACTTC
-	few	TRBV2	TRBJ1-2	CASSSREYNGYTF	TGTGCCAGCAGTAGCAGGGAATACAATGGCTACACCTTC
-	-	TRBV30	TRBJ1-2	CAWSVRGETGYGYTF	TGTGCCTGGAGTGTAAGGGGGGAAACTGGGTATGGCTACACCTTC
-	-	TRBV3-1/TRBV3-2	TRBJ1-6	CASSQDVGTNYINSPLHF	TGTGCCAGCAGCCAAGATGTCGGGACAAATTACATCAATTCACCCCTCCACTTT
TRBD1	once	TRBV3-1/TRBV3-2	TRBJ1-1	CASRGQGMNTEAFF	TGTGCCAGCAGGGGACAGGGGATGAACACTGAAGCTTTCTTT
-	-	TRBV29-1	TRBJ1-2	CSMRAGYGYTF	TGCAGCATGCGGGCGGGCTATGGCTACACCTTC
TRBD1	-	TRBV5-5	TRBJ2-5	CASTQTGQGVGETQYF	TGTGCCAGCACCCAAACGGGACAGGGCGTTGGGGAGACCCAGTACTTC
-	-	TRBV28	TRBJ2-3	CASSLSTLTDTQYF	TGTGCCAGCAGTTTAAGCACCTTGACAGATACGCAGTATTTT
TRBD2	-	TRBV7-6	TRBJ2-5	CASSPTVGTRGETQYF	TGTGCCAGCAGCCCGACTGTCGGGACTAGGGGGGAGACCCAGTACTTC
TRBD1	-	TRBV10-3	TRBJ1-1	CAISESGRGQAFF	TGTGCCATCAGTGAGTCGGGGAGGGGGCAAGCTTTCTTT
TRBD1	-	TRBV27	TRBJ1-2	CASSTLGGADYGYTF	TGTGCCAGCAGTACATTAGGGGGCGCTGACTATGGCTACACCTTC
-	-	TRBV18	TRBJ2-3	CASSPAVTSTDTQYF	TGTGCCAGCTCACCAGCTGTCACTAGCACAGATACGCAGTATTTT
TRBD2	-	TRBV6-5	TRBJ2-5	CASIRAGGLSETQYF	TGTGCCAGCATACGAGCGGGGGGCCTCTCAGAGACCCAGTACTTC
-	-	TRBV6-5	TRBJ1-2	CAILRGGYGYTF	TGTGCCATCCTCCGGGGCGGCTATGGCTACACCTTC
-	-	TRBV12-3/TRBV12-4	TRBJ1-3	CASSFGQRNTIYF	TGTGCCAGCAGTTTCGGGCAGAGAAACACCATATATTTT
TRBD1	-	TRBV5-6	TRBJ2-3	CASWDRGFTDTQYF	TGTGCCAGTTGGGACAGGGGATTCACAGATACGCAGTATTTT
TRBD1	-	TRBV3-1/TRBV3-2	TRBJ2-2	CASTPRDRGTGELFF	TGTGCCAGCACCCCACGTGACAGGGGGACCGGGGAGCTGTTTTTT
-	-	TRBV27	TRBJ1-1	CATQTGNTEAFF	TGTGCCACACAGACAGGGAACACTGAAGCTTTCTTT
TRBD2	-	TRBV5-1	TRBJ2-3	CASRDGTSGTDTQYF	TGCGCCAGCAGGGACGGGACTAGCGGCACAGATACGCAGTATTTT
TRBD2	-	TRBV7-8	TRBJ2-3	CASKVGPSGLVTQYF	TGTGCCAGCAAAGTAGGACCTAGCGGGTTGGTTACGCAGTATTTT